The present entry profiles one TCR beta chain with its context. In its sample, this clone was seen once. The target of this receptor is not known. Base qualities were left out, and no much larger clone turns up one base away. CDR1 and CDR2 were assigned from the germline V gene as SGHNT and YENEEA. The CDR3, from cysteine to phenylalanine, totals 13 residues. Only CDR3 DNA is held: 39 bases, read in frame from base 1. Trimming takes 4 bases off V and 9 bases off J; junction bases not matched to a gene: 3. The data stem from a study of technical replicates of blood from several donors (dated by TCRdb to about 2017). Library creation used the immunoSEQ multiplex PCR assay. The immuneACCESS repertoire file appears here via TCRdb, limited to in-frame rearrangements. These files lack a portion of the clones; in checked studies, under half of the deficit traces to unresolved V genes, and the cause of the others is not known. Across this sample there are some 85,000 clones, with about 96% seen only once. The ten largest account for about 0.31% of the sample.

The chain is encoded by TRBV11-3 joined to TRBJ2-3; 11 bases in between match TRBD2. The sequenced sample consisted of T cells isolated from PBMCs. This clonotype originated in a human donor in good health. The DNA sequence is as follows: TGTGCCAGCAGCTCTGGGACTAGCGGAACGCAGTATTTT. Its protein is CASSSGTSGTQYF.